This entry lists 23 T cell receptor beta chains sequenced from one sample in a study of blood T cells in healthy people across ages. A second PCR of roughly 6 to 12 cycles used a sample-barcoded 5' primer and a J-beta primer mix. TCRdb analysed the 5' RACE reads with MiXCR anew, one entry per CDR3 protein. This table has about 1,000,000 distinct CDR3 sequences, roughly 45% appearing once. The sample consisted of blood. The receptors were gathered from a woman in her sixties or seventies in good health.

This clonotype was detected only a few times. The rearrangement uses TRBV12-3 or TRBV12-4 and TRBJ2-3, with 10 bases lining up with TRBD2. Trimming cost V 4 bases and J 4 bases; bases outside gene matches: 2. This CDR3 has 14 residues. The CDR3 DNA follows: TGTGCCAGCAGTTACGGACTAGCGGCAGATACGCAGTATTTT. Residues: CASSYGLAADTQYF.

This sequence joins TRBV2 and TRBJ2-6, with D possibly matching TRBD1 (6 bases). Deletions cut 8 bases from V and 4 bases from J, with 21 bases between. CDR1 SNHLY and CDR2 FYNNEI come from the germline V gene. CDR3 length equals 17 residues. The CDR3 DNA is TGTGCCAGCCTGGGATACCAACAGGGTTCCGGGGCCAACGTCCTGACTTTC. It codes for CASLGYQQGSGANVLTF.

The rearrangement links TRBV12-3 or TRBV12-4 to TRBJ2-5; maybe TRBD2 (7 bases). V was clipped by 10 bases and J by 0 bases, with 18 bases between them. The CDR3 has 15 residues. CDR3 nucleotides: TGTGCCAACAGCCGAGGGGGGGGAAACCAAGAGACCCAGTACTTC. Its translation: CANSRGGGNQETQYF.

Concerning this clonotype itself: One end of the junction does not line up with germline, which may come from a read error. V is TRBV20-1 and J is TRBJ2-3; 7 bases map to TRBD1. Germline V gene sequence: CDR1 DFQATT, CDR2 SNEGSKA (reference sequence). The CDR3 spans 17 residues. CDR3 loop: CSARVSLGSVGTETQYF. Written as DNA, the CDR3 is TGCAGTGCTAGAGTCAGTTTGGGCTCAGTCGGGACAGAGACGCAGTATTTT.

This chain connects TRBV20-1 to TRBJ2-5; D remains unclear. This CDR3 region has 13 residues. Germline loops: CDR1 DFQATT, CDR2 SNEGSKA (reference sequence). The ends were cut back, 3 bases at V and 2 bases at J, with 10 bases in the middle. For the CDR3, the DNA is TGCAGTGCTAGTAGCAGATTTCAAGAGACCCAGTACTTC. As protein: CSASSRFQETQYF.

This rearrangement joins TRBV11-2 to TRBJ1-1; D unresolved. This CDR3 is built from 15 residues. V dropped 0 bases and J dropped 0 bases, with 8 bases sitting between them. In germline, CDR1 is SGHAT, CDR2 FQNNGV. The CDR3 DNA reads TGTGCCAGCAGCTTAGATCGGAGTCTGAACACTGAAGCTTTCTTT. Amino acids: CASSLDRSLNTEAFF. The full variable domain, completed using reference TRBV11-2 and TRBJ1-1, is EAGVAQSPRYKIIEKRQSVAFWCNPISGHATLYWYQQILGQGPKLLIQFQNNGVVDDSQLPKDRFSAERLKGVDSTLKIQPAKLEDSAVYLCASSLDRSLNTEAFFGQGTRLTVV.

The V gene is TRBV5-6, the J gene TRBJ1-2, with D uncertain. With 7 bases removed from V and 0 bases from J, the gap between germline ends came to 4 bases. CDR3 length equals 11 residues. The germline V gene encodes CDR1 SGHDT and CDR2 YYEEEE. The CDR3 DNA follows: TGTGCCAGCGCGCCTAACTATGGCTACACCTTC. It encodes CASAPNYGYTF. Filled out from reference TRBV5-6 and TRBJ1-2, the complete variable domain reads DAGVTQSPTHLIKTRGQQVTLRCSPKSGHDTVSWYQQALGQGPQFIFQYYEEEERQRGNFPDRFSGHQFPNYSSELNVNALLLGDSALYLCASAPNYGYTFGSGTRLTVV.

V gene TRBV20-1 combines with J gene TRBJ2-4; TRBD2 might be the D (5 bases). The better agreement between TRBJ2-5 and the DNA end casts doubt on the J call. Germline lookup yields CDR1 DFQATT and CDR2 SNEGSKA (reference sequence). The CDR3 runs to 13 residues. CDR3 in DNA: TGCAGTGCTAGGGATCCGGGGAAAGAGACCCAGTACTTC. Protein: CSARDPGKETQYF.

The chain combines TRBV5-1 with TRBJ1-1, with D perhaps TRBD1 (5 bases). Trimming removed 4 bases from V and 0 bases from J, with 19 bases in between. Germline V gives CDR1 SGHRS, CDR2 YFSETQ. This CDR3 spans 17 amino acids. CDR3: CASSAPPGGGMNTEAFF. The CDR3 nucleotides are TGCGCCAGCAGCGCCCCACCGGGCGGGGGTATGAACACTGAAGCTTTCTTT.

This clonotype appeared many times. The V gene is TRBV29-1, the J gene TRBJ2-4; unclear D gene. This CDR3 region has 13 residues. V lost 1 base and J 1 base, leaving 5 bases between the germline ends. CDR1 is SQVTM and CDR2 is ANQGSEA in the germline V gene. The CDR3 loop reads CSVEGPAKNIQYF. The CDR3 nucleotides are TGCAGCGTTGAAGGACCCGCCAAAAACATTCAGTACTTC. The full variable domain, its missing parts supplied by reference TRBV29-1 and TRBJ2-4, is SAVISQKPSRDICQRGTSLTIQCQVDSQVTMMFWYRQQPGQSLTLIATANQGSEATYESGFVIDKFPISRPNLTFSTLTVSNMSPEDSSIYLCSVEGPAKNIQYFGAGTRLSVL.

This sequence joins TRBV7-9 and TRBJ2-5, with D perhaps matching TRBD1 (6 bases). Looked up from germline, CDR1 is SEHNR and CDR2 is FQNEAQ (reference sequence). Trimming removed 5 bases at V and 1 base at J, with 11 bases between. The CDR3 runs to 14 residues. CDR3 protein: CASSEGQRQETQYF. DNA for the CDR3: TGTGCCAGCAGCGAAGGACAGCGCCAAGAGACCCAGTACTTC.

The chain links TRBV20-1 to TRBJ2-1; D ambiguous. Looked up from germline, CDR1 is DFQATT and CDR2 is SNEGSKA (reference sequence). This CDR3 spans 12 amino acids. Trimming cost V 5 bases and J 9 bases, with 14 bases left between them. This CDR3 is CSAFRARSEQFF. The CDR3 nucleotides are TGCAGTGCTTTTCGGGCTCGGAGTGAGCAGTTCTTC.

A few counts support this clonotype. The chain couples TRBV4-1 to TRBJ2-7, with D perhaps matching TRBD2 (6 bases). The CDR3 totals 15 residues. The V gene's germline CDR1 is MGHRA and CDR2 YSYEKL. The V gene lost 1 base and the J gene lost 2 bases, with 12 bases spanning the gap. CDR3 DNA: TGCGCCAGCAGCCAAGTAGCTAGCGCACCCTACGAGCAGTACTTC. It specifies CASSQVASAPYEQYF.

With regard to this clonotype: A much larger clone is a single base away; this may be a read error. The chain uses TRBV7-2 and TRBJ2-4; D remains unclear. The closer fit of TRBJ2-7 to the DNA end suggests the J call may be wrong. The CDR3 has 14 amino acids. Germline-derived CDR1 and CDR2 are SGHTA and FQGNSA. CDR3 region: CANTKDSVAYEQYF. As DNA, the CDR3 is TGTGCCAACACCAAAGACTCTGTTGCCTACGAGCAGTACTTC.

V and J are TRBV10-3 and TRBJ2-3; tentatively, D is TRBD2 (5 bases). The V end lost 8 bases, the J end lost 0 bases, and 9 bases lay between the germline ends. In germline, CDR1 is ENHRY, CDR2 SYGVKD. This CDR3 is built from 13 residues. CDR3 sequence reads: CAIGSASTDTQYF. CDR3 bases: TGTGCCATCGGGAGCGCCAGCACAGATACGCAGTATTTT.

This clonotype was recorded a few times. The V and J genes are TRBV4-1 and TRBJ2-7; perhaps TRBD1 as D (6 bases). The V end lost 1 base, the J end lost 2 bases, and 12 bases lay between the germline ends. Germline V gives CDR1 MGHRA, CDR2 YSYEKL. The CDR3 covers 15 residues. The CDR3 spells CASSQGPTGTYEQYF. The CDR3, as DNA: TGCGCCAGCAGCCAAGGTCCGACAGGCACCTACGAGCAGTACTTC.

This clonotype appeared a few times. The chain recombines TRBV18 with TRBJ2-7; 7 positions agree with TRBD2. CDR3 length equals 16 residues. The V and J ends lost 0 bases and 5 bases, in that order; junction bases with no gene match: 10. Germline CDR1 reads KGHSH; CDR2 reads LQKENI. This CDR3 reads CASSPPYVGGLHEQYF. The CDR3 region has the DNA TGTGCCAGCTCACCACCCTATGTGGGAGGGCTCCACGAGCAGTACTTC. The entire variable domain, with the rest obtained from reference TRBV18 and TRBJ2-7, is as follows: NAGVMQNPRHLVRRRGQEARLRCSPMKGHSHVYWYRQLPEEGLKFMVYLQKENIIDESGMPKERFSAEFPKEGPSILRIQQVVRGDSAAYFCASSPPYVGGLHEQYFGPGTRLTVT.

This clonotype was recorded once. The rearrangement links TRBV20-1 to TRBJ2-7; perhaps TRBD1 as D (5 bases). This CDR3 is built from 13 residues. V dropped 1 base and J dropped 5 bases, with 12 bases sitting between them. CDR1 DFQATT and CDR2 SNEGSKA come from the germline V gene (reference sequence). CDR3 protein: CSARGTQMDEQYF. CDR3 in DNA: TGCAGTGCTAGAGGGACACAAATGGACGAGCAGTACTTC.

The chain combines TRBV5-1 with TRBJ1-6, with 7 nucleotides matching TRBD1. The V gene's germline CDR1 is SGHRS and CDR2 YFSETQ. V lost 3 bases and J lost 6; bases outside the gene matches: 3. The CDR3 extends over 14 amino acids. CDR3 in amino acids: CASSSGQRNSPLHF. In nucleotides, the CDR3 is TGCGCCAGCAGCTCGGGACAGCGTAATTCACCCCTCCACTTT.

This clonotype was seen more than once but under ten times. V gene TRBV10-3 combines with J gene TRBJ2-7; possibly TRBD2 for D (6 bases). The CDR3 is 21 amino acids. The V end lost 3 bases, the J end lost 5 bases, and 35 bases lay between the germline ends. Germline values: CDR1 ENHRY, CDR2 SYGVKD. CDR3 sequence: CAISEPHRVLGGLGKEDEQYF. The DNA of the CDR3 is TGTGCCATCAGTGAACCCCATAGGGTTTTGGGGGGTTTAGGAAAGGAGGACGAGCAGTACTTC.

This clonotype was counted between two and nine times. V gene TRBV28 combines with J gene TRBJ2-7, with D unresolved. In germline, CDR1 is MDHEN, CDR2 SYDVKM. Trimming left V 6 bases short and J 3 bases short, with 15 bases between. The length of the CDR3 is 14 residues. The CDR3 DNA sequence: TGTGCCAGCAGCCCCGGGTCGGGTTACTACGAGCAGTACTTC. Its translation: CASSPGSGYYEQYF.

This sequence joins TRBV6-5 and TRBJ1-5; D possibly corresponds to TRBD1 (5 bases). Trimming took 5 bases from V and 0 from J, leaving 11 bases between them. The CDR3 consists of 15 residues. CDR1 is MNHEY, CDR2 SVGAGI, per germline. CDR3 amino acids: CASSTDSNSNQPQHF. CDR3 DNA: TGTGCCAGCAGTACAGACAGCAATAGCAATCAGCCCCAGCATTTT.

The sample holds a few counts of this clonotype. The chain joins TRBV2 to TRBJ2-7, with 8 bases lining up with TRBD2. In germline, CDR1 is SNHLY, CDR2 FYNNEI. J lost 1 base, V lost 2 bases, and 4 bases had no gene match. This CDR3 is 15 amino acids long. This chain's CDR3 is CASSETASGSYEQYF. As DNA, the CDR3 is TGTGCCAGCAGTGAAACGGCTAGCGGGTCCTACGAGCAGTACTTC.